This TCR delta chain was obtained from a study of gammadelta T cells in human blood. TCRdb re-called the RT-PCR reads through CATT. The sample holds fewer than 450 delta-chain clones, roughly 10% seen once. This clone has a handful of counts. As yet, its antigen is unknown. V gave up 0 bases and J gave up 3 bases; unmatched junction bases: 18. The germline V gene encodes CDR1 GEAIGNYY and CDR2 EKD. The CDR3 sequence is 21 residues long. The study, taken as a whole, reports: Microbial exposure reportedly appeared to drive polyclonal expansion of innate gamma-delta T cells right after birth.

The rearrangement links TRDV2 to TRDJ1; 13 positions agree with TRDD3. Input material: Vgamma9Vdelta2 gamma-delta T cells from adult blood. The sequence derives from a human donor. The CDR3 nucleotides read TGTGCCTGTGACACCGGCGTAAAGGGCCTCTACTGGGGGATACGCCCCGATAAACTCATCTTT. This codes for CACDTGVKGLYWGIRPDKLIF.